This T cell receptor beta chain was documented in a study of control samples from healthy donors and cancer patients. The CDR3 is 10 residues long. Trimming removed 8 bases from V and 12 bases from J; junction bases left unmatched: 7. Germline lookup yields CDR1 KGHSH and CDR2 LQKENI. Repertoires were generated with immunoSEQ multiplex PCR, while TCRdb's copy carries only in-frame clones and drops some. Counted here are about 140,000 clones, roughly 94% occurring once; the ten biggest clones make up roughly 13%. The V and J genes are TRBV18 and TRBJ2-7; 7 bases map to TRBD1. The sequence was collected from a man aged 35 to 55 in good health. Sequenced: blood. CDR3 loop: CASTNDRVYF. The DNA for the CDR3 is TGTGCCAGCACCAACGACAGGGTGTACTTC.